The 20 T cell receptor beta chains reported below all come from one sample, sequenced in a study of cytotoxic CD8 clonotypes in ibrutinib-treated CLL. Repertoires were generated with immunoSEQ multiplex PCR, while TCRdb's copy carries only in-frame clones and drops some. The sample lists about 27,000 clones, roughly 85% occurring once. The sequences come from PBMCs, collected after 24 months of ibrutinib treatment. These receptors all come from a human donor with chronic lymphocytic leukemia.

V gene TRBV28 combines with J gene TRBJ2-7, with 8 nucleotides matching TRBD1. The ends lost 5 bases at V and 5 bases at J; junction bases unmatched: 14. The CDR3 is 16 residues long. From germline, CDR1 is MDHEN and CDR2 SYDVKM. CDR3 sequence reads: CASSPRRTGFLHEQYF. CDR3 nucleotide sequence: TGTGCCAGCAGTCCAAGAAGGACAGGGTTTCTCCACGAGCAGTACTTC.

The J gene is TRBJ2-1, the V gene TRBV19; 9 nucleotides align to TRBD1. There are 19 residues in the CDR3. V trimming: 3 bases; J trimming: 0 bases; junction bases outside the gene matches: 12. Germline CDR1 is LNHDA and CDR2 is SQIVND (reference sequence). The CDR3 nucleotides are TGTGCCAGTAGTATTAGACAGGGGGGGGCCCGGAGCTCCTACAATGAGCAGTTCTTC. Its protein product is CASSIRQGGARSSYNEQFF.

This chain links TRBV2 with TRBJ2-7; the D call may be TRBD1 or TRBD2 (5 bases each). The CDR3 loop spans 14 amino acids. Looked up from germline, CDR1 is SNHLY and CDR2 is FYNNEI. Trimming removed 6 bases at V and 4 bases at J, with 16 bases between. The CDR3: CASRKGQGGYEQYF. DNA for the CDR3: TGTGCCAGCAGAAAAGGGCAGGGCGGGTACGAGCAGTACTTC.

The chain has TRBV7-6 and TRBJ1-2; D ambiguous. Trimming left V 2 bases short and J 8 bases short, with 12 bases between. The CDR3 has 13 amino acids. Germline CDR1 is SGHVS and CDR2 is FNYEAQ. The CDR3: CASSLSGPWGYTF. The CDR3 region has the DNA TGTGCCAGCAGCTTAAGTGGGCCATGGGGCTACACCTTC.

This clone was seen a single time. The chain carries TRBV5-1 and TRBJ2-5, with 9 bases fitting TRBD2. Losses at the gene ends were 0 bases for V and 5 bases for J; bases not matched to a gene: 8. The CDR3 spans 16 residues. Germline values: CDR1 SGHRS, CDR2 YFSETQ. For the CDR3, the DNA is TGCGCCAGCAGCTTGGCCACTAGCGGGCCGTTGGAGACCCAGTACTTC. Amino acids: CASSLATSGPLETQYF.

The genes are TRBV11-1 and TRBJ1-6; no reliable D call. The V gene's germline CDR1 is SGHAT and CDR2 FQDESV (reference sequence). The V gene lost 5 bases and the J gene lost 7 bases, with 12 bases spanning the gap. The CDR3 extends over 14 amino acids. The CDR3 loop is CASSHASGNSPLHF. The CDR3 coding sequence is TGTGCCAGCAGCCATGCGTCTGGCAATTCACCCCTCCACTTT.

This clone was detected once. The V and J genes are TRBV7-9 and TRBJ2-5; 9 nucleotides line up with TRBD1. The CDR3 has 15 amino acids. CDR1 and CDR2 (germline): SEHNR, FQNEAQ (reference sequence). The J segment lost 5 bases and the V segment lost 1 base, leaving 5 bases of the junction unmatched. As DNA, the CDR3 is TGTGCCAGCAGCTTAGTTTGGACAGGGGATGAGACCCAGTACTTC. Its translation is CASSLVWTGDETQYF. Complete variable domain (other parts from reference TRBV7-9 and TRBJ2-5): DTGVSQNPRHKITKRGQNVTFRCDPISEHNRLYWYRQTLGQGPEFLTYFQNEAQLEKSRLLSDRFSAERPKGSFSTLEIQRTEQGDSAMYLCASSLVWTGDETQYFGPGTRLLVL.

The chain is built from TRBV7-9 and TRBJ2-1, with D perhaps matching TRBD1 or TRBD2 (5 bases each). V gave up 6 bases and J gave up 10 bases, with 22 bases separating them. This CDR3 contains 15 residues. Germline V gene lookup returns CDR1 SEHNR and CDR2 FQNEAQ (reference sequence). The CDR3 nucleotides read TGTGCCAGCAGACCCCTGGGACCGCTACAAGGAGAGCAGTTCTTC. Translating gives CASRPLGPLQGEQFF.

This rearrangement joins TRBV9 to TRBJ2-7; D is uncertain. V lost 0 bases and J 2 bases, leaving 9 bases between the germline ends. The CDR3 sequence is 14 residues long. The germline CDR1 and CDR2 sequences are SGDLS and YYNGEE. The CDR3 loop is CASSVVATTYEQYF. The CDR3 coding sequence is TGTGCCAGCAGCGTAGTTGCCACAACCTACGAGCAGTACTTC.

The CDR3 DNA is TGTGCCAGCAGTCCTCGGCCGGGGGGGACTGGCAATGAGCAGTTCTTC. It translates to CASSPRPGGTGNEQFF. The chain joins TRBV5-4 to TRBJ2-1, with 8 nucleotides matching TRBD2. The CDR3 runs to 16 residues. Germline CDR1 reads SGHNT; CDR2 reads YYREEE (reference sequence). V was clipped by 5 bases and J by 6 bases; unmatched bases: 13.

V usage is TRBV11-3 and J usage is TRBJ1-1, with D possibly TRBD1 on 5 matching bases. The V end was cut by 5 bases, the J end by 5 bases, with 15 bases between. Germline CDR1 reads SGHNT; CDR2 reads YENEEA. This CDR3 contains 14 residues. This CDR3 is CASSDGAEKTEAFF. The CDR3 DNA sequence: TGTGCCAGCAGCGATGGGGCTGAGAAGACTGAAGCTTTCTTT.

The chain recombines TRBV2 with TRBJ2-3; no clear D. The CDR3 length is 12 residues. The germline V and J ends were trimmed by 11 bases and 1 base, with 10 bases remaining between them. The germline gives CDR1 SNHLY, CDR2 FYNNEI. CDR3 sequence (DNA): TGTGCCGACTCGGCGGGCACAGATACGCAGTATTTT. Translated: CADSAGTDTQYF.

DNA for the CDR3: TGTGCCAGCAGCGGGGGTTCGGCGTACTCTGGAAACACCATATATTTT. Encoded protein: CASSGGSAYSGNTIYF. The rearrangement uses TRBV9 and TRBJ1-3; no reliable D call. CDR3 length equals 16 residues. Trimming left V 3 bases short and J 0 bases short, with 13 bases between. Germline-derived CDR1 and CDR2 are SGDLS and YYNGEE.

J is TRBJ1-1 and V is TRBV19; 7 bases map to TRBD1. Trimming at V came to 1 base and at J to 0 bases, leaving 5 bases not matched to a gene. CDR3 length equals 16 residues. Germline values: CDR1 LNHDA, CDR2 SQIVND (reference sequence). In DNA, the CDR3 is TGTGCCAGTAGTATAGTTAGGGGGCTCATGAACACTGAAGCTTTCTTT. Protein product: CASSIVRGLMNTEAFF.

In nucleotides, the CDR3 is TGTGCCAGCAGTGAAGGGACAGGGCGCTATGGCTACACCTTC. Translated, it gives CASSEGTGRYGYTF. J is TRBJ1-2 and V is TRBV2; 8 bases are a match to TRBD1. Germline V gene data show CDR1 as SNHLY and CDR2 as FYNNEI. The ends lost 1 base at V and 4 bases at J; junction bases unmatched: 2. The CDR3 has 14 amino acids.

The chain combines TRBV7-9 with TRBJ2-7; perhaps TRBD1 as D (6 bases). The CDR3 consists of 14 residues. Germline V gives CDR1 SEHNR, CDR2 FQNEAQ (reference sequence). Trimming took off 0 bases at V and 2 bases at J, with 8 bases between the two ends. The CDR3 loop is CASSLAGQTYEQYF. As DNA, the CDR3 is TGTGCCAGCAGCTTAGCAGGACAGACCTACGAGCAGTACTTC.

The V call is TRBV11-2, the J call TRBJ2-5, with D unresolved. CDR3 length: 15 residues. V dropped 5 bases and J dropped 4 bases, with 17 bases sitting between them. CDR1 and CDR2 (germline): SGHAT, FQNNGV. The CDR3 region is CASSLNRGVRETQYF. The DNA for the CDR3 is TGTGCCAGCAGCCTAAACCGCGGAGTTCGAGAGACCCAGTACTTC.

The rearrangement joins TRBV6-5 to TRBJ1-6, with D possibly matching TRBD1 (6 bases). CDR3 length equals 14 residues. Trimming left V 7 bases short and J 4 bases short, with 11 bases between. CDR1 is MNHEY and CDR2 is SVGAGI in the germline V gene. CDR3 coding DNA: TGTGCCAGCACTAAGGGGGGGTATAATTCACCCCTCCACTTT. It codes for CASTKGGYNSPLHF.

The chain employs TRBV11-2 and TRBJ1-1, with D tentatively TRBD1 (5 bases). The CDR3 consists of 13 residues. Trimming stripped 5 bases from V and 4 bases from J, with 11 bases between. Germline V gene lookup returns CDR1 SGHAT and CDR2 FQNNGV. CDR3 coding DNA: TGTGCCAGCAGCCCCGGGACGGTCACTGAAGCTTTCTTT. Amino acid sequence: CASSPGTVTEAFF.

The rearrangement uses TRBV7-9 and TRBJ1-1; D remains unclear. CDR3 length: 13 residues. Germline CDR1 and CDR2: SEHNR and FQNEAQ (reference sequence). The ends were cut back, 2 bases at V and 1 base at J, with 5 bases in the middle. This CDR3 is CASSLSSNTEAFF. The CDR3 DNA sequence: TGTGCCAGCAGCTTATCATCGAACACTGAAGCTTTCTTT. Complete variable domain (other parts from reference TRBV7-9 and TRBJ1-1): DTGVSQNPRHKITKRGQNVTFRCDPISEHNRLYWYRQTLGQGPEFLTYFQNEAQLEKSRLLSDRFSAERPKGSFSTLEIQRTEQGDSAMYLCASSLSSNTEAFFGQGTRLTVV.